A selection of T cell receptor beta chains follows, all from one sample in a study of blood T cell repertoires in COVID-19. Measured with immunoSEQ multiplex PCR; TCRdb has only the in-frame clones, and not every one. Counted here are 80,000 to 100,000 clones, over 70% occurring once; the ten biggest clones make up nearly 4.5%. The sequenced sample consisted of peripheral blood. The receptors here all came from a man aged 60 to 69 with acute or convalescent COVID-19. The CDR3 runs from the conserved cysteine through the conserved F or W. D genes are given only for firm matches. Part of the rows lack a size; the others show once, few, many or a class for expanded clones.

cdr3_nt: TGTGCCAGCAGTTACGGGCAGGGGTTTGAAAAACTGTTTTTT; cdr3_aa: CASSYGQGFEKLFF; v_call: TRBV6-5; j_call: TRBJ1-4; d_call: -; clone_size: -
cdr3_nt: TGTGCCAGCAGCTCAAGGACAGGGAATCAGCCCCAGCATTTT; cdr3_aa: CASSSRTGNQPQHF; v_call: TRBV5-6; j_call: TRBJ1-5; d_call: TRBD1; clone_size: -
cdr3_nt: TGCGCCAGCAGTGAACGGGACAGGGTTAGGGAGACCCAGTACTTC; cdr3_aa: CASSERDRVRETQYF; v_call: TRBV10-1; j_call: TRBJ2-5; d_call: TRBD1; clone_size: -
cdr3_nt: TGTGCCAGCAGCTTAGCCCCTCAGACAGCATACTATGGCTACACCTTC; cdr3_aa: CASSLAPQTAYYGYTF; v_call: TRBV7-2; j_call: TRBJ1-2; d_call: -; clone_size: -
cdr3_nt: TGTGCCAGCAGTTTAACAGGCGGTGGGAATCAGCCCCAGCATTTT; cdr3_aa: CASSLTGGGNQPQHF; v_call: TRBV27; j_call: TRBJ1-5; d_call: -; clone_size: -
cdr3_nt: TGTGCCAGCTCACCACAAGGACAGAACACTGAAGCTTTCTTT; cdr3_aa: CASSPQGQNTEAFF; v_call: TRBV18; j_call: TRBJ1-1; d_call: -; clone_size: -
cdr3_nt: TGTGCCAGCAGCACGACAGCCACCGGGGAGCTGTTTTTT; cdr3_aa: CASSTTATGELFF; v_call: TRBV7-2; j_call: TRBJ2-2; d_call: -; clone_size: once
cdr3_nt: TGTGCCAGCAGTTTGTCCTACAGGCCCCCCTACGAGCAGTACTTC; cdr3_aa: CASSLSYRPPYEQYF; v_call: TRBV28; j_call: TRBJ2-7; d_call: -; clone_size: -
cdr3_nt: TGTGCCAGCAGCTTAACAGGGGGCAATGAGCAGTTCTTC; cdr3_aa: CASSLTGGNEQFF; v_call: TRBV11-3; j_call: TRBJ2-1; d_call: TRBD1; clone_size: few
cdr3_nt: TGTGCCAGCAGCCGGGACAGTAACTATGGCTACACCTTC; cdr3_aa: CASSRDSNYGYTF; v_call: TRBV5-4; j_call: TRBJ1-2; d_call: TRBD1; clone_size: -
cdr3_nt: TGCGCGGTCTACCGGGACACTGAAGCTTTCTTT; cdr3_aa: CAVYRDTEAFF; v_call: TRBV6-5; j_call: TRBJ1-1; d_call: -; clone_size: -
cdr3_nt: TGTGCCACCGCTTATGGGAGCCAAGAGACCCAGTACTTC; cdr3_aa: CATAYGSQETQYF; v_call: TRBV24-1; j_call: TRBJ2-5; d_call: -; clone_size: once
cdr3_nt: TGCGCCAGCAGCCCGGACAGGGTCTTAAATGAGCAGTACTTC; cdr3_aa: CASSPDRVLNEQYF; v_call: TRBV5-1; j_call: TRBJ2-7; d_call: TRBD1; clone_size: -